This TCR beta chain was retrieved from a study of identical twins. This clonotype showed up just a few times. TCRdb called the 5' RACE reads again in MiXCR, with one record for every CDR3 protein. Counted here are approximately 500,000 distinct CDR3 sequences, 13% to 15% occurring once; the ten biggest clones make up more than 0.4%. The CDR3 contains 16 residues. CDR1 is SGHRS, CDR2 YFSETQ, per germline. V lost 1 base, J lost 5 bases, and 17 bases lay in between. The data were also submitted as part of a second study, on yellow fever vaccine responses in identical twins.

The sequenced sample consisted of CD4+ T cells sorted from blood. The genes are TRBV5-1 and TRBJ2-3; D not resolved. The TCR originated in a woman under 30 in good health. CDR3 coding DNA: TGCGCCAGCAGCTTGACCCCCATTGGGCCCCTAGATACGCAGTATTTT. Translating it yields CASSLTPIGPLDTQYF.